The present entry profiles one T cell receptor beta chain with its context. The data stem from a study of shared clonotypes between healthy human individuals. TCRdb's table, derived via immunoSEQ multiplex PCR, lists solely in-frame clones and lacks some. The repertoire holds about 2.1 million clones, 80% to 95% seen once, with more than 1.5% in the top ten. CD45RO-negative, CCR7-selected cells formed the naive CD8 fraction, which excluded terminally differentiated effector memory CD45RA+ cells. The TCR comes from a young man in good health. Some clones in this sample may be carry-over from other donors' samples. Sample: naive CD8+ T cells from PBMCs.

CDR3 sequence: CASSPRTNYNEQFF. CDR3 sequence (DNA): TGTGCCAGCAGTCCACGGACAAACTACAATGAGCAGTTCTTC. This chain joins TRBV28 and TRBJ2-1, with a possible D match to TRBD1 (5 bases). The CDR3 runs 14 residues. Germline lookup yields CDR1 MDHEN and CDR2 SYDVKM. Between the trimmed V and J ends, which lost 5 bases and 3 bases, there was a span of 11 bases.